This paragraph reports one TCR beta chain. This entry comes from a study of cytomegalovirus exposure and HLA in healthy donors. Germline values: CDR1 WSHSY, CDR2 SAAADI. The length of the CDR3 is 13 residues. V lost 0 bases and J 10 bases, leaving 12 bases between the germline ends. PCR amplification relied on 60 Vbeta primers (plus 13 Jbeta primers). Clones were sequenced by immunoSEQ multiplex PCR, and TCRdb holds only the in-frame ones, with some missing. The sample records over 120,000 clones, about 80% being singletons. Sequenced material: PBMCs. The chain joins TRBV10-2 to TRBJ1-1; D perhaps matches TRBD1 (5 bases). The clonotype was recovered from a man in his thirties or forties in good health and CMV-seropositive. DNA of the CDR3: TGCGCCAGCAGTGAGTCGGGAGGGGTTGGAGCTTTCTTT. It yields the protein CASSESGGVGAFF.